Listed below are T cell receptor beta chains from one sample, sequenced in a study of T-cell memory formation after mild COVID-19. A single record per CDR3 protein comes from TCRdb applying MiXCR to the 5' RACE reads. This sample yields roughly 240,000 distinct CDR3 sequences, of which about a sixth are seen a single time; over 20% belongs to the top ten. The specimen sequenced was PBMCs or a T cell subset sorted from them (not recorded which). These receptors all stem from a young man who had mild COVID-19 (a few samples of this study predate the infection). Cell type and time point are not known. CDR3s include the opening cysteine and the closing phenylalanine or tryptophan. Fields, in order: clone size, V gene, J gene, CDR3 protein. The size field is filled for only some rows; it gives once, few, many or a size class.

-	TRBV7-8	TRBJ1-5	CASSLYGGGQPQHF
few	TRBV7-6	TRBJ2-1	CASTPDYSYNEQFF
few	TRBV29-1	TRBJ1-1	CSAPPGQGNTEAFF
-	TRBV27	TRBJ2-5	CASTPTGMGTQYF
few	TRBV20-1	TRBJ1-1	CSATPRGRAEAFF
-	TRBV5-4	TRBJ2-2	CASSLEGQLFF
-	TRBV5-1	TRBJ1-2	CASSLDTEFYGYTF
few	TRBV6-5	TRBJ2-3	CASSPSRTPPRGTQYF
few	TRBV7-3	TRBJ2-1	CASSLGLAGEQFF
few	TRBV4-1	TRBJ2-3	CASSPLGSGGSTDTQYF
-	TRBV29-1	TRBJ2-1	CSVEAPPPEQFF
few	TRBV5-1	TRBJ1-2	CASSLRQGFSPNYGYTF
many	TRBV12-3/TRBV12-4	TRBJ2-1	CASSLTGGKHNEQFF
-	TRBV24-1	TRBJ2-2	CATRGHTGELFF
few	TRBV5-1	TRBJ2-7	CASSMGTGAYEQYF
few	TRBV5-1	TRBJ1-1	CASSLDSSTYTEAFF
-	TRBV7-3	TRBJ1-2	CASSPAHRGNGYTF
-	TRBV6-5	TRBJ1-4	CASSYSGGANEKLFF
-	TRBV12-3/TRBV12-4	TRBJ1-1	CASSLTATTSEAFF
many	TRBV10-3	TRBJ1-1	CAISELDSTEAFF
-	TRBV5-5	TRBJ2-3	CASSLDWADTQYF
-	TRBV5-5	TRBJ2-1	CASSWIGQGVNNEQFF
many	TRBV18	TRBJ2-3	CASSPPSTGADTQYF
-	TRBV10-3	TRBJ2-3	CAISGQRFTDTQYF
-	TRBV6-5	TRBJ1-2	CASRAPGQGASGYTF
few	TRBV20-1	TRBJ1-5	CSAQARADNQPQHF
few	TRBV11-2	TRBJ1-1	CASSTQEGGEAFF
-	TRBV10-3	TRBJ2-2	CAISPATSTGELFF
-	TRBV12-3/TRBV12-4	TRBJ1-1	CASSLHKRRNTEAFF
-	TRBV4-1	TRBJ2-1	CASSPRTGGMNEQFF
-	TRBV15	TRBJ2-3	CATSSPEKDTQYF
-	TRBV6-1	TRBJ2-3	CASRVFLAGGADTQYF
-	TRBV7-3	TRBJ2-2	CASSTGQGWTGELFF
many	TRBV7-6	TRBJ2-5	CASSAVRGHQETQYF
-	TRBV9	TRBJ2-2	CASSVHVWNTGELFF
-	TRBV12-3/TRBV12-4	TRBJ1-1	CASSAGTRNTEAFF
-	TRBV29-1	TRBJ1-2	CSLRQGDYGYTF
few	TRBV6-2/TRBV6-3	TRBJ1-6	CASRKDVFISPLHF
once	TRBV7-3	TRBJ1-2	CASSSSGSGAGYTF
many	TRBV20-1	TRBJ2-7	CSANVPSGGKAQYF
few	TRBV29-1	TRBJ2-1	CSVEGLADYNEQFF
few	TRBV12-3/TRBV12-4	TRBJ2-5	CASRKGLETQYF
few	TRBV20-1	TRBJ2-3	CSAKHTHSSTDTQYF
-	TRBV10-3	TRBJ2-7	CAISEADEQYF
-	TRBV4-3	TRBJ1-4	CASSQDAPPGYEKLFF